This T cell receptor (beta chain) was sequenced in a study of blood T cell repertoires in COVID-19. Turning to the study itself: Whether acute or convalescent, the COVID-19 samples came from the United States, Italy and Spain. PBMCs, B-cell-depleted T cells, or T cells were the source of the cDNA or gDNA that made up the material.

Across under 25 US areas, participants ranged in age from 18 to 89 years. Cohort allocation depended upon clinical history that participants reported. The repertoire was sequenced with immunoSEQ multiplex PCR; TCRdb's copy has only in-frame clones and lacks some. The sample has hundreds of thousands of clones; 89% are singletons. The sequencing sample was made of PBMCs or T cells enriched from blood (not recorded which). This TCR was recovered from a man in his 60s who had recovered from COVID-19.

This CDR3 reads CASSYRQITDTQYF. DNA for the CDR3: TGTGCCAGCAGTTACCGACAGATAACAGATACGCAGTATTTT. The rearrangement joins TRBV3-1 (or the pseudogene TRBV3-2) to TRBJ2-3; tentatively, D is TRBD1 (5 bases). V was trimmed by 6 bases and J by 3 bases, leaving 13 bases between them. CDR1 and CDR2 (germline): LGHDT, YNNKEL (reference sequence). The length of the CDR3 is 14 residues.